Listed below are T cell receptor beta chains from one sample, sequenced in a study of blood T cells in healthy people across ages. TCRdb fed the 5' RACE reads into MiXCR, producing one record per CDR3 protein. The sample has under 700,000 distinct CDR3 sequences, about 24% seen once. This sample was shared with a second study, whose subject was T cells of mothers and their children.

Source material: blood. The receptors derive from a boy aged 5 to 17 in good health. The CDR3 runs from the conserved cysteine through the conserved F or W. D genes are given only for firm matches. Only some rows state a clone size, as once, few, many or a class for expanded clones.

CDR3 protein	CDR3 DNA	clone size	D gene	V gene	J gene
CASRLQGYNSPLHF	TGTGCCAGCAGACTTCAGGGTTATAATTCACCCCTCCACTTT	-	-	TRBV7-2	TRBJ1-6
CASSLRFGGASETQYF	TGTGCCAGCAGCTTGCGGTTCGGGGGGGCATCGGAGACCCAGTACTTC	-	TRBD2	TRBV5-6	TRBJ2-5
CASSWTAGGDNEQFF	TGTGCCAGCAGCTGGACAGCGGGGGGGGACAATGAGCAGTTCTTC	few	TRBD2	TRBV7-2	TRBJ2-1
CASSLVAGGDTQYF	TGTGCCAGCAGTTTAGTAGCGGGAGGGGATACGCAGTATTTT	-	TRBD2	TRBV12-3/TRBV12-4	TRBJ2-3
CASSALEELTKNIQYF	TGTGCCAGCAGTGCGTTGGAGGAGCTTACCAAAAACATTCAGTACTTC	once	-	TRBV2	TRBJ2-4
CASSLAGITYEQYF	TGTGCCAGCAGTTTAGCCGGCATCACCTACGAGCAGTACTTC	-	-	TRBV12-3/TRBV12-4	TRBJ2-7
CASPRGTGKDGYTF	TGTGCCAGCCCGCGGGGGACAGGGAAGGATGGCTACACCTTC	-	TRBD1	TRBV2	TRBJ1-2
CASSYAAGTDDQETQYF	TGTGCCAGCAGTTATGCGGCCGGGACAGATGACCAAGAGACCCAGTACTTC	-	TRBD1	TRBV6-2/TRBV6-3	TRBJ2-5
CASSDPGLAGGLPYEQYF	TGTGCCAGCAGCGACCCGGGACTAGCGGGAGGCCTGCCCTACGAGCAGTACTTC	-	TRBD2	TRBV28	TRBJ2-7
CATSRDLSGGFEQFF	TGTGCCACCAGCAGAGATCTTAGCGGGGGGTTTGAACAGTTCTTC	-	TRBD2	TRBV15	TRBJ2-1
CSAQGAQPGLAGAPTSYEQYF	TGCAGTGCCCAAGGGGCGCAACCGGGACTAGCGGGAGCGCCAACTTCCTACGAGCAGTACTTC	few	TRBD2	TRBV20-1	TRBJ2-7
CASSLEGRGQAVKAKNIQYF	TGTGCCAGCAGCTTGGAGGGCCGGGGGCAAGCGGTAAAAGCCAAAAACATTCAGTACTTC	few	-	TRBV11-1	TRBJ2-4
CASSFDSETQYF	TGCGCCAGCAGCTTTGATTCAGAGACCCAGTACTTC	-	-	TRBV5-1	TRBJ2-5